Listed below are T cell receptor beta chains from one sample, sequenced in a study of identical twins. Via MiXCR, TCRdb re-called the 5' RACE reads, giving one row per CDR3 protein. The sample holds about 340,000 distinct CDR3 sequences, 9% to 15% seen once. The same sample was also used in a study of yellow fever vaccine responses in identical twins.

The sequenced sample consisted of CD8+ T cells sorted from blood. The source of these receptors is a woman between 18 and 29 years old in good health. The CDR3 runs from the conserved cysteine through the conserved F or W. The order of the fields is V gene, J gene, D gene, clone size, CDR3 protein, CDR3 DNA. The D gene is left open where the match is weak. The size of a clone is reported for some rows only, either as once, few or many, or as a class for expanded clones.

>TRBV7-9|TRBJ2-1|TRBD2|.
CASSLSASGRNEQFF
TGTGCCAGCAGCTTATCGGCTAGCGGGAGAAATGAGCAGTTCTTC
>TRBV24-1|TRBJ2-1|TRBD2|.
CATSDLKTSGSYNEQFF
TGTGCCACCAGTGATTTAAAGACTAGCGGATCTTACAATGAGCAGTTCTTC
>TRBV5-6|TRBJ2-1|.|many
CASSLGSDEQFF
TGTGCCAGCAGCTTGGGGAGTGATGAGCAGTTCTTC
>TRBV5-1|TRBJ2-3|.|few
CATRDSPVTDTQYF
TGCGCCACTAGGGACTCTCCAGTCACAGATACGCAGTATTTT
>TRBV4-1|TRBJ1-2|.|few
CASSQVLRPYGYTF
TGCGCCAGCAGCCAAGTTTTGCGGCCCTATGGCTACACCTTC
>TRBV19|TRBJ2-5|TRBD2|.
CASSSLAGEVETQYF
TGTGCCAGTAGTAGTCTAGCGGGAGAGGTAGAGACCCAGTACTTC
>TRBV6-1|TRBJ1-2|TRBD1|.
CASSKGQQNYGYTF
TGTGCCAGCAGTAAGGGACAGCAGAACTATGGCTACACCTTC
>TRBV7-6|TRBJ2-7|.|few
CASSQDPPYEQYF
TGTGCCAGCAGCCAAGACCCCCCCTACGAGCAGTACTTC
>TRBV11-1|TRBJ2-7|.|.
CASSSSGSGYEQYF
TGTGCCAGCAGCTCCTCCGGGAGCGGGTACGAGCAGTACTTC
>TRBV5-1|TRBJ1-2|.|.
CASSWSRDANYGYTF
TGCGCCAGCAGCTGGTCTCGGGACGCTAACTATGGCTACACCTTC
>TRBV20-1|TRBJ1-5|.|.
CSARDLSSVRSNQPQHF
TGCAGTGCTAGAGATCTAAGCTCGGTTCGGAGCAATCAGCCCCAGCATTTT
>TRBV20-1|TRBJ2-4|.|.
CSARDQRGEDKNIQYF
TGCAGTGCTAGAGATCAAAGGGGCGAAGACAAAAACATTCAGTACTTC
>TRBV20-1|TRBJ2-7|.|few
CSARDQGVGEQYF
TGCAGTGCTAGAGATCAAGGGGTTGGCGAGCAGTACTTC